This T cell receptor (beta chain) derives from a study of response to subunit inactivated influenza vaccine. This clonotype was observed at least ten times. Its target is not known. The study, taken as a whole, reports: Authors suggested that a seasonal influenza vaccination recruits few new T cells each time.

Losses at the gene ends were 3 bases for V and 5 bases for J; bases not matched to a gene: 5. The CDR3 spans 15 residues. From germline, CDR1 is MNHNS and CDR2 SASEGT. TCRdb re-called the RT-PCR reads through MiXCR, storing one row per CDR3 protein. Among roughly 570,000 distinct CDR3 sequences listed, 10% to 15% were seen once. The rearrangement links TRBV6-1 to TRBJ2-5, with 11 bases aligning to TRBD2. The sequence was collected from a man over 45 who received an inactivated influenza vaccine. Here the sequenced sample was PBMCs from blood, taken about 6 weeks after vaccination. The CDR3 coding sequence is TGTGCCAGCAGTGATAGCGGGGGGGCCTTTGAGACCCAGTACTTC. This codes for CASSDSGGAFETQYF.